Listed below are T cell receptor beta chains from one sample, sequenced in a study of CD8+CD57+ T cells in acquired aplastic anemia. TCRdb passed the reads through MiXCR, listing each CDR3 protein once. The data show 150,000 to 200,000 distinct CDR3 sequences, approximately 48% seen once. Input material: sorted CD4+, CD8+, or CD8+CD57+ T cells (not recorded which) from PBMCs. The receptor set was obtained from a human donor with aplastic anemia. Each CDR3 is given with its conserved first and last residue. Where a row states a size, it is once, few, many or the class of an expanded clone; other rows omit it.

.	TRBV10-3	TRBJ2-3	CAISDLREGSGDTQYF
.	TRBV7-8	TRBJ2-5	CASSSRWTEETQYF
.	TRBV10-3	TRBJ2-3	CAISEQSGGATDTQYF
.	TRBV28	TRBJ2-4	CASRTGAKNIQYF
.	TRBV20-1	TRBJ2-1	CSASLRTSGGNEQFF
few	TRBV20-1	TRBJ2-5	CSGRGRETQYF
few	TRBV18	TRBJ1-3	CASSLPTGNTIYF
many	TRBV19	TRBJ1-6	CASSSLGRGYNSPLHF
few	TRBV15	TRBJ2-7	CATSTTPLGRAEQYF
.	TRBV29-1	TRBJ1-3	CSVGNRDTIYF
many	TRBV7-9	TRBJ2-7	CASGGDTYEQYF
.	TRBV4-2	TRBJ1-2	CASSQANSGQYGYTF
once	TRBV11-2	TRBJ1-5	CASNPQYSNQPQHF
.	TRBV11-2	TRBJ2-3	CASSLERGRDTQYF
.	TRBV20-1	TRBJ2-5	CSAREPGQGRETQYF
few	TRBV3-1	TRBJ2-2	CASSPFKSPAGELFF
medium-sized	TRBV2	TRBJ1-2	CASNPGQHYGYTF
once	TRBV20-1	TRBJ1-2	CSQGTVDGYTF
.	TRBV10-3	TRBJ1-1	CAISESQDLNTEAFF
many	TRBV20-1	TRBJ2-1	CSARDPAGSNEQFF
few	TRBV7-2	TRBJ1-5	CASSLGLGGSNQPQHF
many	TRBV7-3	TRBJ2-2	CASSSYRGSGAGELFF
.	TRBV11-2	TRBJ2-1	CASSQTSTRDNEQFF
.	TRBV7-9	TRBJ1-1	CASGTGGFVAFF
many	TRBV4-1	TRBJ1-2	CASSQDRGQGLLGYTF
.	TRBV2	TRBJ1-6	CASSEAQGYNSPLHF
.	TRBV20-1	TRBJ2-6	CSARDDSSGANVLTF
.	TRBV12-3/TRBV12-4	TRBJ2-7	CASSLGAGAYEQYF
many	TRBV14	TRBJ1-1	CASSQAYVPQGEAFF
once	TRBV7-2	TRBJ2-5	CASSLGAVGGLRTQYF
.	TRBV10-3	TRBJ2-5	CAIRDSASLNGETQYF
many	TRBV4-1	TRBJ2-7	CASSQDLAGAYEQYF
.	TRBV5-1	TRBJ2-3	CASSLYGASTDTQYF
many	TRBV20-1	TRBJ1-1	CSAKDRGLPGAFF
many	TRBV7-3	TRBJ2-3	CASSFQAGTDTQYF
.	TRBV5-6	TRBJ2-3	CANSRPVTDTQYF
.	TRBV11-2	TRBJ2-2	CASSFRGTTGELFF
.	TRBV7-3	TRBJ2-1	CASSLNQKNNEQFF